Here is one TCR beta chain with its context. Antigen specificity is unknown. Generated by immunoSEQ multiplex PCR, the TCRdb table keeps only in-frame clones and is missing some. The profile shows around 17,000 clones, 77% of them singletons. The data were taken from a study of T cells after posttransplantation cyclophosphamide. Germline V gives CDR1 SEHNR, CDR2 FQNEAQ (reference sequence). With V trimmed by 5 bases and J by 3 bases, 10 bases remained unmatched. The CDR3 has 16 residues. Busulfan-fludarabine conditioning, marrow transplant, and cyclophosphamide on days +3 and +4 were administered. Findings and limits, study-wide: Recipient CMV seropositivity and CMV reactivation strongly tracked TRB clonality. Later blood repertoires were often dominated by clones from the donor CD8+ memory compartment.

The chain links TRBV7-9 to TRBJ1-2; 9 bases are a match to TRBD1. This specimen consisted of CD8+ T cells sorted from PBMCs, obtained approximately 2,000 days after a stem cell transplant with posttransplant cyclophosphamide. This TCR came from a female patient in her 40s who received an allogeneic stem cell transplant from a related donor, was CMV-positive, and had no GVHD. A share of the T cells may be of graft donor origin. In nucleotides, the CDR3 is TGTGCCAGCAGCGCAATACAGGGGGCACGGGACTATGGCTACACCTTC. Translated, it gives CASSAIQGARDYGYTF. The variable domain in full, completed from reference TRBV7-9 and TRBJ1-2, reads DTGVSQNPRHKITKRGQNVTFRCDPISEHNRLYWYRQTLGQGPEFLTYFQNEAQLEKSRLLSDRFSAERPKGSFSTLEIQRTEQGDSAMYLCASSAIQGARDYGYTFGSGTRLTVV.